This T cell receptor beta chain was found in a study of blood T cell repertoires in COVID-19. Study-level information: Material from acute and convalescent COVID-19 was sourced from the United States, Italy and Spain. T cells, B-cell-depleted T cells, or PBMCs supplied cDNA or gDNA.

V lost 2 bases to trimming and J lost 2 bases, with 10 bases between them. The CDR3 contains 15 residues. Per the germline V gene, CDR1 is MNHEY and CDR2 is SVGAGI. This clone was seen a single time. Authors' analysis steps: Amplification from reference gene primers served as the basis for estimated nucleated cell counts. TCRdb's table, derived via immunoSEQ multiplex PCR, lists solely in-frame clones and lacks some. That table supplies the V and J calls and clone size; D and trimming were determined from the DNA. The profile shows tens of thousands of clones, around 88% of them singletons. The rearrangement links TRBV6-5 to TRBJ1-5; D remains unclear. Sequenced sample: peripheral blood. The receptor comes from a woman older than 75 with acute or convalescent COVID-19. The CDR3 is CASSYGGIGNQPQHF. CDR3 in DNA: TGTGCCAGCAGTTACGGCGGGATTGGCAATCAGCCCCAGCATTTT.